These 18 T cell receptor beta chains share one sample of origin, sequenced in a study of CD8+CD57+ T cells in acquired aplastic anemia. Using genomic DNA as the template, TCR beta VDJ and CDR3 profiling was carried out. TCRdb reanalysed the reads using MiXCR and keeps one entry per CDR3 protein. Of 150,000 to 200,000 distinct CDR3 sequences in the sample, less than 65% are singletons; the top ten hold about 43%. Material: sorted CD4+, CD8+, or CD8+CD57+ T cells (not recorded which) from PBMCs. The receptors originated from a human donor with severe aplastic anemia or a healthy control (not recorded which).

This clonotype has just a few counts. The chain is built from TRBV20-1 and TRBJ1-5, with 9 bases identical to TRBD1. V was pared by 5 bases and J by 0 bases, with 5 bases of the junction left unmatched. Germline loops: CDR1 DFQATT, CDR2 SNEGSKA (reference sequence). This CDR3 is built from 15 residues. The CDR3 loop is CSARWTGVSNQPQHF. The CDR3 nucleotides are TGCAGTGCTCGCTGGACAGGGGTTAGCAATCAGCCCCAGCATTTT.

The CDR3: CASRTSGGADTQYF. For the CDR3, the DNA is TGTGCCAGTAGGACTAGCGGGGGGGCAGATACGCAGTATTTT. J is TRBJ2-3 and V is TRBV19, with 14 bases matching TRBD2. CDR3 size: 14 residues. Germline-derived CDR1 and CDR2 are LNHDA and SQIVND (reference sequence). V dropped 6 bases and J dropped 4; count of bases not matched to a gene: 0.

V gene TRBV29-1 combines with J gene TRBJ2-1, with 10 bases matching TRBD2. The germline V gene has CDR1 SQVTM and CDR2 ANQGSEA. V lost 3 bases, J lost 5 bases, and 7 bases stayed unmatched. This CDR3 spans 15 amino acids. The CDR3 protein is CSVEEREGSNNEQFF. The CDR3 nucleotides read TGCAGCGTTGAGGAGCGGGAGGGTAGTAACAATGAGCAGTTCTTC.

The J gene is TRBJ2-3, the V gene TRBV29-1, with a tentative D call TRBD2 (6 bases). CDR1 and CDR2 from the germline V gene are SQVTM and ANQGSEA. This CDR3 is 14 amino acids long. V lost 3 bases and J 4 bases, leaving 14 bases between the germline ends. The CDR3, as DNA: TGCAGCGTTGAGTTTTGGGGCGGGGCAGATACGCAGTATTTT. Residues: CSVEFWGGADTQYF.

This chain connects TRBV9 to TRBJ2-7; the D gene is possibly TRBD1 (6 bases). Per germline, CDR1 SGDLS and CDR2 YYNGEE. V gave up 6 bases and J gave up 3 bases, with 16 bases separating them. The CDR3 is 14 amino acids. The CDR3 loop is CASTIGAGDYEQYF. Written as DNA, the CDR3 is TGTGCCAGCACGATCGGAGCAGGGGACTACGAGCAGTACTTC.

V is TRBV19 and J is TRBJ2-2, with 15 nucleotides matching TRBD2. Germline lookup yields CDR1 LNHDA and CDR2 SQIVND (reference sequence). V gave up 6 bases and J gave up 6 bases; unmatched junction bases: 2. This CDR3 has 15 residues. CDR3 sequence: CASRGLAGGAGELFF. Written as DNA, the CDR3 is TGTGCCAGTAGGGGACTAGCGGGGGGAGCCGGGGAGCTGTTTTTT.

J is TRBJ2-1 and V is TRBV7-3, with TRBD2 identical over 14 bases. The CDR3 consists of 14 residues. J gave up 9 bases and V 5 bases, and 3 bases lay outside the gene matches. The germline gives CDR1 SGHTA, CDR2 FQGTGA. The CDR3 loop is CASSGLAGGSEQFF. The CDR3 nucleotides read TGTGCCAGCAGCGGACTAGCGGGGGGTTCTGAGCAGTTCTTC.

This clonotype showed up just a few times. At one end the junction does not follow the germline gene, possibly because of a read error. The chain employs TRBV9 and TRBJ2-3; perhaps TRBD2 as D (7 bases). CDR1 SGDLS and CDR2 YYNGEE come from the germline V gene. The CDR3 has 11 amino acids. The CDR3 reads CASSDPGLQGF. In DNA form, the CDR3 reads TGTGCCAGCAGCGATCCGGGACTACAGGGTTTT.

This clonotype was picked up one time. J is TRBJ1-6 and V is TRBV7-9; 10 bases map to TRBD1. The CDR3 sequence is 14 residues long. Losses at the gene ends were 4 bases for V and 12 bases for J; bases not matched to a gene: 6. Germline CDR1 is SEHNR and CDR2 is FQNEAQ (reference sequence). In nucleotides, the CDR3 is TGTGCCAGCAGCTCCCTGGACAGGGGGTTACCCCTCCACTTT. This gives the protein CASSSLDRGLPLHF. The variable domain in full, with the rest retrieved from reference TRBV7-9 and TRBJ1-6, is DTGVSQNPRHKITKRGQNVTFRCDPISEHNRLYWYRQTLGQGPEFLTYFQNEAQLEKSRLLSDRFSAERPKGSFSTLEIQRTEQGDSAMYLCASSSLDRGLPLHFGNGTRLTVT.

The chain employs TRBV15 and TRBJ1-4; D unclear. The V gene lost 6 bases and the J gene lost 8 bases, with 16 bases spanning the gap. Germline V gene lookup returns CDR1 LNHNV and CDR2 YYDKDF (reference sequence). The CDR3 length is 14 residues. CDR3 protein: CATSPIPDGEKLFF. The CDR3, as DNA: TGTGCCACCAGTCCTATCCCGGACGGGGAAAAACTGTTTTTT.

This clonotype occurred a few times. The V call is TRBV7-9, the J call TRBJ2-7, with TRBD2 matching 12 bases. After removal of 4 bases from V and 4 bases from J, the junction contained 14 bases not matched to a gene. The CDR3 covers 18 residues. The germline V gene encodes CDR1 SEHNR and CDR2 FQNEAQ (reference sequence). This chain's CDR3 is CASSYKRTSGTGKYEQYF. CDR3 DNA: TGTGCCAGCAGCTATAAACGGACTAGCGGGACGGGGAAGTACGAGCAGTACTTC.

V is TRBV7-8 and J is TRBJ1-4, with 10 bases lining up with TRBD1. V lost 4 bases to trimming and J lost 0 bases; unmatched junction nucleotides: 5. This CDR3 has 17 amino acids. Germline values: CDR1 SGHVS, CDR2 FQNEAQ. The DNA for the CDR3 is TGTGCCAGCAGCTCCGGGACAGGGGACGCAACTAATGAAAAACTGTTTTTT. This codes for CASSSGTGDATNEKLFF.

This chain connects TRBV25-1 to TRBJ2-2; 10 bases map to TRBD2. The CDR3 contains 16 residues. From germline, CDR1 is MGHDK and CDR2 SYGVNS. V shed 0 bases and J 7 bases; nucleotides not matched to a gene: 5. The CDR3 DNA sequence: TGTGCCAGCAGTGAATACCTAGCGGGAGCTGACGGGGAGCTGTTTTTT. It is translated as CASSEYLAGADGELFF.

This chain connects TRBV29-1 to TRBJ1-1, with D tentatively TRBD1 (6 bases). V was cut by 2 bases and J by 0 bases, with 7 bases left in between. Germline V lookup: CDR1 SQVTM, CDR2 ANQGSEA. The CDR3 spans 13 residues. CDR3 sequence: CSVERTVNTEAFF. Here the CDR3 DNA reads TGCAGCGTTGAACGGACAGTGAACACTGAAGCTTTCTTT.

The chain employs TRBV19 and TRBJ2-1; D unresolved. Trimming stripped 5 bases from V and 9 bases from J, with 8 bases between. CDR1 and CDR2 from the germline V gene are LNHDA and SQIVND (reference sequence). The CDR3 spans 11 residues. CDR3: CASSAQSEQFF. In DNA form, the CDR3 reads TGTGCCAGTAGTGCTCAGAGTGAGCAGTTCTTC.

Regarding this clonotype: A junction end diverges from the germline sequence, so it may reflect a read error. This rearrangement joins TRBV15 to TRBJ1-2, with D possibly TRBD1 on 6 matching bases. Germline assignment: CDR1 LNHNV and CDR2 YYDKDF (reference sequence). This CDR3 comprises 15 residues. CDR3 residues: CATSRKSWTDMVLLF. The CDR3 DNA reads TGTGCCACCAGCAGAAAAAGTTGGACAGACATGGTATTACTGTTC. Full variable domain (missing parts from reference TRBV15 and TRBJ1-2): DAMVIQNPRYQVTQFGKPVTLSCSQTLNHNVMYWYQQKSSQAPKLLFHYYDKDFNNEADTPDNFQSRRPNTSFCFLDIRSPGLGDTAMYLCATSRKSWTDMVLLFGSGTRLTVV.

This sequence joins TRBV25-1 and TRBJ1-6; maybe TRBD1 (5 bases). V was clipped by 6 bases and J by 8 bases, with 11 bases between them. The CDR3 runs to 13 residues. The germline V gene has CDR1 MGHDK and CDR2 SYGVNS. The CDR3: CASRGTGHSPLHF. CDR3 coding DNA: TGTGCCAGCAGGGGGACGGGCCATTCACCCCTCCACTTT. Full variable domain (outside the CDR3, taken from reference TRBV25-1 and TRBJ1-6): EADIYQTPRYLVIGTGKKITLECSQTMGHDKMYWYQQDPGMELHLIHYSYGVNSTEKGDLSSESTVSRIRTEHFPLTLESARPSHTSQYLCASRGTGHSPLHFGNGTRLTVT.

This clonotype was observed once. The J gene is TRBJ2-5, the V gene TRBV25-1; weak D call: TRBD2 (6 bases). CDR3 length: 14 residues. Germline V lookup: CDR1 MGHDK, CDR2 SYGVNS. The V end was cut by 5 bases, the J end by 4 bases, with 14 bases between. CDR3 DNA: TGTGCCAGCAGTTTATTGGAGGGAGGAGAGACCCAGTACTTC. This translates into CASSLLEGGETQYF.